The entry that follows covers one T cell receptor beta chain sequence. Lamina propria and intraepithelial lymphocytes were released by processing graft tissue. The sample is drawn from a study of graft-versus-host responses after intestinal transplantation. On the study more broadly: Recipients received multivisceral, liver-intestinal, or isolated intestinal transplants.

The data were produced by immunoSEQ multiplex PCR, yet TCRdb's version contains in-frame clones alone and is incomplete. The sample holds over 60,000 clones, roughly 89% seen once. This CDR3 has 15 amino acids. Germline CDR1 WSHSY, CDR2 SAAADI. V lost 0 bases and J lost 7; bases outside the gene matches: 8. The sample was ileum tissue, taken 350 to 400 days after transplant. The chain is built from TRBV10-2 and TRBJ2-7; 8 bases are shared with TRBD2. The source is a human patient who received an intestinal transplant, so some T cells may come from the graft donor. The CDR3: CASSESIAGSTEQYF. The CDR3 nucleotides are TGCGCCAGCAGTGAGTCGATAGCGGGGTCTACGGAGCAGTACTTC.